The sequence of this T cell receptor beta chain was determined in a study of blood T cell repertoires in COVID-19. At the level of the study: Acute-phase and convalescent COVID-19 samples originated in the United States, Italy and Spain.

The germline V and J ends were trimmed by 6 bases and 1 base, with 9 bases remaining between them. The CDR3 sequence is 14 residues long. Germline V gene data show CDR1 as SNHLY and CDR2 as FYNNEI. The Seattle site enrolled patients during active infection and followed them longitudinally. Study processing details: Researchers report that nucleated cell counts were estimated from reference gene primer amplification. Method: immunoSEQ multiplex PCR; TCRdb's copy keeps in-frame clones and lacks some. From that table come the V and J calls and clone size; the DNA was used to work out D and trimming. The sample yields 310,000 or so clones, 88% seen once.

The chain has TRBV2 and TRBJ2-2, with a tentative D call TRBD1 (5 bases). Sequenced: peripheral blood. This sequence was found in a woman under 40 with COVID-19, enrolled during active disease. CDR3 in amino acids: CASSPGRNTGELFF. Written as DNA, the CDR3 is TGTGCCAGCAGCCCAGGGCGGAACACCGGGGAGCTGTTTTTT.